One sample yielded the 32 T cell receptor beta chains listed below, sequenced in a study of PD-L1 blockade in urothelial cancer. The protocol was immunoSEQ multiplex PCR, while the TCRdb copy is restricted to in-frame clones and leaves out a portion. The table has some 110,000 clones, about 89% seen once. Regarding time point: peripheral blood 6 weeks after treatment start. The material was PBMCs, obtained around atezolizumab (anti-PD-L1) treatment. The receptors shown here come from a man in his sixties with urothelial cancer.

The chain carries TRBV5-1 and TRBJ1-4; D not certain. This CDR3 is 15 amino acids long. Germline V gives CDR1 SGHRS, CDR2 YFSETQ. V was pared by 0 bases and J by 7 bases, with 13 bases between. CDR3 protein: CASSLGSQSGEKLFF. CDR3 DNA: TGCGCCAGCAGCTTGGGGAGCCAGAGTGGTGAAAAACTGTTTTTT.

The chain is built from TRBV6-1 and TRBJ1-1; D gene uncertain. V lost 2 bases to trimming and J lost 1 base, with 5 bases between them. Per germline, CDR1 MNHNS and CDR2 SASEGT. This CDR3 contains 13 residues. CDR3 residues: CASSETANTEAFF. For the CDR3, the DNA is TGTGCCAGCAGTGAAACAGCGAACACTGAAGCTTTCTTT.

The chain carries TRBV19 and TRBJ1-1; D perhaps matches TRBD1 (6 bases). CDR1 is LNHDA and CDR2 is SQIVND in the germline V gene (reference sequence). Trimming removed 0 bases from V and 6 bases from J, with 11 bases in between. CDR3 size: 14 residues. The CDR3 coding sequence is TGTGCCAGTAGTATAGACCGCAGGGGCGCTGAAGCTTTCTTT. Translated, it gives CASSIDRRGAEAFF.

This chain uses TRBV30 with TRBJ2-1; perhaps TRBD1 as D (6 bases). There are 13 residues in the CDR3. From germline, CDR1 is GTSNPN and CDR2 SVGIG (reference sequence). With 5 bases removed from V and 0 bases from J, the gap between germline ends came to 8 bases. The CDR3 spells CAWGQSSYNEQFF. Here the CDR3 DNA reads TGTGCCTGGGGACAGTCCTCCTACAATGAGCAGTTCTTC.

V is TRBV7-9 and J is TRBJ2-7, with 8 nucleotides matching TRBD1. The J segment lost 0 bases and the V segment lost 3 bases, leaving 10 bases of the junction unmatched. In germline, CDR1 is SEHNR, CDR2 FQNEAQ (reference sequence). The CDR3 is 17 amino acids. CDR3 in DNA: TGTGCCAGCAGCTTGGGACAGGTTGTCCAAAGCTCCTACGAGCAGTACTTC. It specifies CASSLGQVVQSSYEQYF.

Written as DNA, the CDR3 is TGTGCCAGCAGTCAGGGATCCTACGAGCAGTACTTC. It yields the protein CASSQGSYEQYF. J is TRBJ2-7 and V is TRBV6-5; D is possibly TRBD1 (5 bases). The CDR3 is made up of 12 amino acids. V was pared by 5 bases and J by 1 base, with 6 bases between. Germline CDR1 is MNHEY and CDR2 is SVGAGI.

The CDR3 sequence: CASSWKVGGTEAFF. The CDR3 region has the DNA TGTGCCAGCAGCTGGAAGGTGGGGGGCACTGAAGCTTTCTTT. The V call is TRBV5-5, the J call TRBJ1-1, with D maybe TRBD1 (5 bases). Germline V gene sequence: CDR1 SGHKS, CDR2 YYEKEE (reference sequence). Trimming took 3 bases from V and 4 from J, leaving 13 bases between them. The CDR3 totals 14 residues.

Of note for this clone: A single base separates this from a much larger clone, so it may be a read error. Other DNA sequences in the same sample also yield this CDR3. This sequence joins TRBV4-2 and TRBJ2-7; tentatively, D is TRBD1 (5 bases). Per the germline V gene, CDR1 is LGHNA and CDR2 is YNFKEQ. The CDR3 is 14 amino acids. Trimming cost V 1 base and J 2 bases, with 9 bases left between them. CDR3 nucleotide sequence: TGTGCCAGCAGCCAAGGGGCAGGGCCCTACGAGCAGTACTTC. Encoded protein: CASSQGAGPYEQYF.

V is TRBV29-1 and J is TRBJ2-4; perhaps TRBD1 as D (6 bases). The CDR3 has 15 residues. Germline-derived CDR1 and CDR2 are SQVTM and ANQGSEA. Trimming took 0 bases from V and 0 from J, leaving 9 bases between them. This CDR3 is CSVEEGHKAKNIQYF. Written as DNA, the CDR3 is TGCAGCGTTGAAGAGGGACACAAAGCCAAAAACATTCAGTACTTC.

This chain joins TRBV5-1 and TRBJ2-3; perhaps TRBD2 as D (6 bases). Germline assignment: CDR1 SGHRS and CDR2 YFSETQ. This CDR3 is built from 14 residues. The V end lost 5 bases, the J end lost 0 bases, and 10 bases lay between the germline ends. The CDR3 DNA reads TGCGCCAGCAGTCGGCGGGGAAGCACAGATACGCAGTATTTT. It codes for CASSRRGSTDTQYF.

The chain couples TRBV7-9 to TRBJ2-7; 10 nucleotides line up with TRBD1. CDR1 and CDR2 from the germline V gene are SEHNR and FQNEAQ (reference sequence). This CDR3 has 14 residues. J was trimmed by 6 bases and V by 5 bases; bases with no gene match: 7. The chain's CDR3 is CASSAGQGGSEQYF. The CDR3 DNA is TGTGCCAGCAGCGCCGGACAGGGGGGGAGCGAGCAGTACTTC.

This chain uses TRBV1 with TRBJ2-3; TRBD2 is taken as the D call from the table, unchecked against the DNA. TRBV1 is given as a pseudogene. This CDR3 comprises 19 residues. This CDR3 is CTSSEGGDSGRCSTDTQYF. CDR3 coding DNA: TGCACCAGCAGCGAGGGAGGTGATAGCGGGAGATGTAGCACAGATACGCAGTATTTT.

The J gene is TRBJ2-2, the V gene TRBV19; TRBD1 is a possible D gene (6 bases). Germline-derived CDR1 and CDR2 are LNHDA and SQIVND (reference sequence). This CDR3 has 18 amino acids. V dropped 5 bases and J dropped 4 bases, with 23 bases sitting between them. In DNA form, the CDR3 reads TGTGCCAGTAGTCTCTATGTTACCGGGACACTCGGCACCGGGGAGCTGTTTTTT. It specifies CASSLYVTGTLGTGELFF.

V and J are TRBV27 and TRBJ2-5, with 12 positions matching TRBD2. The CDR3 consists of 16 residues. With V trimmed by 2 bases and J by 6 bases, 7 bases remained unmatched. Germline CDR1 and CDR2: MNHEY and SMNVEV (reference sequence). The CDR3 coding sequence is TGTGCCAGCAGTTTAATGGGTGGGACTAGCGGGCAGACCCAGTACTTC. Amino acids: CASSLMGGTSGQTQYF.

This clone has only one observation. The chain joins TRBV7-6 to TRBJ2-5; possibly TRBD1 for D (6 bases). This CDR3 region has 16 residues. Between the trimmed V and J ends, which lost 1 base and 2 bases, there was a span of 14 bases. CDR1 and CDR2 from the germline V gene are SGHVS and FNYEAQ. This chain's CDR3 is CASSLGDRIGQETQYF. The CDR3 DNA reads TGTGCCAGCAGCTTAGGCGACAGGATCGGGCAAGAGACCCAGTACTTC.

The V and J genes are TRBV4-2 and TRBJ1-2; 7 bases align to TRBD1. The CDR3 length is 17 residues. Germline-derived CDR1 and CDR2 are LGHNA and YNFKEQ. With 1 base clipped from V and 4 bases from J, the junction kept 12 bases outside the gene matches. The CDR3 here is CASSQGATGQVIYGYTF. CDR3 DNA: TGTGCCAGCAGCCAAGGGGCAACCGGACAGGTCATCTATGGCTACACCTTC.

J is TRBJ2-2 and V is TRBV28; no clear D gene. CDR1 and CDR2 from the germline V gene are MDHEN and SYDVKM. This CDR3 is 14 amino acids long. Between the trimmed V and J ends, which lost 4 bases and 7 bases, there was a span of 13 bases. Written as DNA, the CDR3 is TGTGCCAGCAGTTATCGTCCTAGGAGCGGGGAGCTGTTTTTT. Amino acids: CASSYRPRSGELFF.

CDR3: CASSVGGETQYF. CDR3 sequence (DNA): TGTGCCAGCAGCGTTGGAGGAGAGACCCAGTACTTC. The chain employs TRBV9 and TRBJ2-5; perhaps TRBD2 as D (5 bases). Germline V gene lookup returns CDR1 SGDLS and CDR2 YYNGEE. V was shortened by 2 bases and J by 4 bases, with 6 bases between the two germline ends. The CDR3 is 12 residues long.

CDR3 in amino acids: CASSLGAAGSYNEQFF. The DNA for the CDR3 is TGTGCCAGCAGTTTAGGGGCTGCGGGGTCCTACAATGAGCAGTTCTTC. V and J are TRBV28 and TRBJ2-1; TRBD2 might be the D (6 bases). Germline V gene data show CDR1 as MDHEN and CDR2 as SYDVKM. The CDR3 totals 16 residues. Trimming pared 2 bases from V and 1 base from J, leaving 12 bases between.

The chain couples TRBV5-6 to TRBJ2-1; TRBD2 might be the D (5 bases). The CDR3 totals 12 residues. Germline lookup yields CDR1 SGHDT and CDR2 YYEEEE. Trimming removed 3 bases from V and 8 bases from J, with 9 bases in between. CDR3 sequence reads: CASSSTIDEQFF. CDR3 nucleotide sequence: TGTGCCAGCAGCTCGACTATCGATGAGCAGTTCTTC.

This clone was found a few times. The gene calls are TRBV29-1 and TRBJ2-2, with 14 bases lining up with TRBD2. Looked up from germline, CDR1 is SQVTM and CDR2 is ANQGSEA. Trimming took 6 bases from V and 0 from J; bases not matched to a gene: 9. There are 18 residues in the CDR3. CDR3 region: CSVLGLAGGGSNTGELFF. For the CDR3, the DNA is TGCAGCGTCCTTGGACTAGCGGGAGGAGGATCGAACACCGGGGAGCTGTTTTTT.

The rearrangement links TRBV28 to TRBJ1-3; 7 bases map to TRBD1. Looked up from germline, CDR1 is MDHEN and CDR2 is SYDVKM. This CDR3 region has 14 residues. V was pared by 7 bases and J by 2 bases, with 5 bases of the junction left unmatched. The CDR3 nucleotides are TGTGCCAGCATACAGGGGTCCGCTGGAAACACCATATATTTT. Protein sequence: CASIQGSAGNTIYF.

This clone has a handful of counts. The V gene is TRBV27, the J gene TRBJ1-2; 9 bases are shared with TRBD1. V trimming: 1 base; J trimming: 2 bases; junction bases outside the gene matches: 8. Germline V gene data show CDR1 as MNHEY and CDR2 as SMNVEV (reference sequence). This CDR3 has 17 amino acids. The CDR3 coding sequence is TGTGCCAGCAGTTTATTCGCCCCCGGGACAGGGAACTATGGCTACACCTTC. It yields the protein CASSLFAPGTGNYGYTF.

The rearrangement joins TRBV5-1 to TRBJ2-5, with D uncertain. Germline-derived CDR1 and CDR2 are SGHRS and YFSETQ. This CDR3 has 11 amino acids. Trimming removed 2 bases at V and 3 bases at J, with 2 bases between. In nucleotides, the CDR3 is TGCGCCAGCAGCTTCAAAGAGACCCAGTACTTC. As protein: CASSFKETQYF.

V is TRBV4-1 and J is TRBJ2-7, with 12 bases that match TRBD2. The germline V gene has CDR1 MGHRA and CDR2 YSYEKL. The V segment lost 0 bases and the J segment 1 base; nucleotides outside the gene matches: 10. The CDR3 has 19 residues. CDR3 DNA sequence: TGCGCCAGCAGCCAAGAAACTAGCGGGGGGCTTGCCCGATCCTACGAGCAGTACTTC. The encoded protein is CASSQETSGGLARSYEQYF.

This chain links TRBV5-1 with TRBJ2-6, with TRBD1 matching over 10 bases. Trimming removed 3 bases from V and 0 bases from J; junction bases left unmatched: 9. Germline loops: CDR1 SGHRS, CDR2 YFSETQ. There are 19 residues in the CDR3. Here the CDR3 DNA reads TGCGCCAGCAGCTGGGCGGGACAGGGGCTTCCCTCTGGGGCCAACGTCCTGACTTTC. Translated, it gives CASSWAGQGLPSGANVLTF.

The chain links TRBV19 to TRBJ1-5; D is undetermined. V lost 3 bases and J lost 0, with 15 bases in between. The CDR3 spans 17 residues. CDR1 is LNHDA and CDR2 is SQIVND in the germline V gene (reference sequence). CDR3 DNA sequence: TGTGCCAGTAGTATTTATTCCAGGAAATATAGCAATCAGCCCCAGCATTTT. This translates into CASSIYSRKYSNQPQHF.

This chain links TRBV29-1 with TRBJ1-2, with TRBD1 matching over 7 bases. Trimming took 4 bases from V and 8 from J; bases not matched to a gene: 13. The CDR3 is made up of 14 amino acids. Germline V gene data show CDR1 as SQVTM and CDR2 as ANQGSEA. CDR3 sequence: CSVGKTGIEGGYTF. The CDR3 DNA reads as TGCAGCGTTGGAAAGACAGGGATTGAGGGCGGCTACACCTTC.

The V call is TRBV19, the J call TRBJ1-5; 9 bases are a match to TRBD1. This CDR3 region has 15 residues. The V segment lost 5 bases and the J segment 4 bases; nucleotides outside the gene matches: 6. Per germline, CDR1 LNHDA and CDR2 SQIVND (reference sequence). The CDR3 sequence: CASSWRQGVNQPQHF. The CDR3 DNA reads TGTGCCAGTAGTTGGAGACAGGGGGTTAATCAGCCCCAGCATTTT.

There are a few counts of this clone. DNA for the CDR3: TGTGCCAGCAGCTTAATGTGGAGCACTGAAGCTTTCTTT. As protein: CASSLMWSTEAFF. This chain joins TRBV7-3 and TRBJ1-1; D uncertain. Germline CDR1 reads SGHTA; CDR2 reads FQGTGA. CDR3 length: 13 amino acids. V was cut by 1 base and J by 4 bases, with 7 bases left in between.

The V gene is TRBV19, the J gene TRBJ1-5; 10 bases line up with TRBD1. Germline trimming cut 8 bases from V and 7 bases from J; bases unmatched to any gene: 11. Germline V gives CDR1 LNHDA, CDR2 SQIVND (reference sequence). The CDR3 contains 15 residues. The CDR3 reads CASSIDRGLGQPQHF. The CDR3 coding sequence is TGTGCCAGTTCGATCGACAGGGGGCTCGGGCAGCCCCAGCATTTT.

The gene calls are TRBV7-3 and TRBJ1-5, with 7 nucleotides matching TRBD1. J lost 5 bases, V lost 4 bases, and 5 bases had no gene match. Germline V gives CDR1 SGHTA, CDR2 FQGTGA. The CDR3 sequence is 14 residues long. CDR3 amino acids: CASSYTGVDQPQHF. CDR3 DNA: TGTGCCAGCAGCTACACAGGGGTTGATCAGCCCCAGCATTTT.